Sequencing of this TCR beta chain was carried out in a study of blood T cell repertoires in COVID-19. Study details: T cells, B-cell-depleted T cells, or PBMCs supplied cDNA or gDNA.

The CDR3 runs 16 residues. Germline V lookup: CDR1 SGHRS, CDR2 YFSETQ. Germline trimming cut 0 bases from V and 3 bases from J; bases unmatched to any gene: 4. Per the original data handling: Quantification of nucleated cells was approximated via reference gene primer amplification. Method: immunoSEQ multiplex PCR; TCRdb's copy keeps in-frame clones and lacks some. V and J calls and clone size are as listed in that table; D and trimming were resolved from the DNA. The table shows 250,000 to 350,000 clones, with around 85% occurring only once. The sample was peripheral blood. The rearrangement links TRBV5-1 to TRBJ2-3, with 10 bases fitting TRBD2. The sequence came from a human donor with COVID-19, enrolled during active disease. The donor label of this sample is uncertain. The CDR3 reads CASSLEGTSATDTQYF. DNA for the CDR3: TGCGCCAGCAGCTTGGAAGGGACTAGCGCAACAGATACGCAGTATTTT. The variable domain in full, with the rest retrieved from reference TRBV5-1 and TRBJ2-3, is KAGVTQTPRYLIKTRGQQVTLSCSPISGHRSVSWYQQTPGQGLQFLFEYFSETQRNKGNFPGRFSGRQFSNSRSEMNVSTLELGDSALYLCASSLEGTSATDTQYFGPGTRLTVL.